This TCR beta chain is drawn from a study of cytomegalovirus exposure and HLA in healthy donors. Across the whole study: Later, an analysis reported that the 95 to 150 validation repertoires had used the same platform as the 500 to 750 first-cohort repertoires. Study results and caveats: The dataset shows that most TCR sequences were rare, while some public TCRs occurred in many donors. Subsequent analysis revealed that first-cohort TCR clusters tended to co-occur in the approximately 120 validation repertoires.

Germline values: CDR1 SGHNT, CDR2 YYREEE (reference sequence). V gave up 4 bases and J gave up 7 bases; unmatched junction bases: 9. The CDR3 is 16 residues long. Clones were read by immunoSEQ multiplex PCR, and TCRdb kept only the in-frame ones, dropping some. The profile shows approximately 180,000 clones, around nine tenths of them singletons. The donors belonged to the roughly 130-subject validation cohort, separate from the roughly 650-subject first cohort. In regard to this clone: Its antigen remains unknown.

This clonotype was sampled from a woman aged 30 to 39 in good health and CMV-seronegative. This chain links TRBV5-4 with TRBJ2-1, with 12 nucleotides matching TRBD2. The sample consisted of PBMCs. The CDR3 DNA reads as TGTGCCAGCAGCAGTATCCTAGCGGGGGGGCCTAATGAGCAGTTCTTC. It codes for CASSSILAGGPNEQFF.